The 17 T cell receptor beta chains below come from one sample, sequenced in a study of T cells after yellow fever vaccination. In TCRdb, the 5' RACE reads were re-called with MiXCR into one record per CDR3 protein. Of about 320,000 distinct CDR3 sequences in the sample, around 4.5% were seen once. The sample consisted of PBMCs, taken 15 days after the yellow fever booster vaccination. These receptors were taken from a man in his late teens or twenties who received the YFV17D yellow fever vaccine.

The sample holds many counts of this clonotype. V usage is TRBV12-3 or TRBV12-4 and J usage is TRBJ1-1; D is unclear. Trimming removed 4 bases from V and 3 bases from J, with 18 bases in between. This CDR3 is 16 amino acids long. The CDR3 DNA reads as TGTGCCAGCAGTTACCGAGTCGTCCGGGCCCACACTGAAGCTTTCTTT. This sequence encodes CASSYRVVRAHTEAFF.

This clonotype was observed many times. The V and J genes are TRBV4-3 and TRBJ2-1, with D perhaps assigned TRBD1 or TRBD2 (5 bases each). Trimming took off 4 bases at V and 4 bases at J, with 14 bases between the two ends. Germline V gene lookup returns CDR1 LGHNA and CDR2 YSLEER. The CDR3 consists of 15 residues. Here the CDR3 DNA reads TGCGCCAGCAGCCCCCGGGACGTAGCTTACAATGAGCAGTTCTTC. It is translated as CASSPRDVAYNEQFF.

This clonotype was observed a few times. The chain joins TRBV27 to TRBJ2-3; TRBD2 aligns across 10 bases. V shed 11 bases, J shed 4 bases, and the junction held 9 bases outside the gene matches. CDR3 length equals 14 residues. CDR1 is MNHEY, CDR2 SMNVEV, per germline (reference sequence). In nucleotides, the CDR3 is TGTGCCGCCCGAAGCGGGGGGGCCGCAGATACGCAGTATTTT. As protein: CAARSGGAADTQYF.

This clonotype came up many times. The rearrangement links TRBV12-3 or TRBV12-4 to TRBJ1-3; 7 bases agree with TRBD1. With 5 bases clipped from V and 2 bases from J, the junction kept 3 bases outside the gene matches. This CDR3 is 14 amino acids long. In nucleotides, the CDR3 is TGTGCCAGCAGTCAGACAGGGACTGGAAACACCATATATTTT. Its translation is CASSQTGTGNTIYF.

This clonotype has only a few counts. The chain employs TRBV7-2 and TRBJ1-4; tentative D call: TRBD1 (5 bases). Germline loops: CDR1 SGHTA, CDR2 FQGNSA. The CDR3 contains 16 residues. V was pared by 5 bases and J by 0 bases, with 13 bases between. The CDR3 loop reads CASSPGGTATNEKLFF. The CDR3 DNA follows: TGTGCCAGCAGCCCCGGGGGGACTGCAACTAATGAAAAACTGTTTTTT.

This clonotype was observed at least ten times. V usage is TRBV1 and J usage is TRBJ2-1; the D call of TRBD2 is as the table states it, not checked on the DNA. TRBV1 is a pseudogene. The CDR3 runs to 14 residues. DNA of the CDR3: TGCACCAGCAGCCAGGCTAGCGGGTACAATGAGCAGTTCTTC. This encodes CTSSQASGYNEQFF.

The chain employs TRBV6-5 and TRBJ2-1, with 11 bases that match TRBD2. Germline V gene sequence: CDR1 MNHEY, CDR2 SVGAGI. The ends lost 0 bases at V and 6 bases at J; junction bases unmatched: 7. The CDR3 is 17 residues long. The CDR3 bases are TGTGCCAGCAGTTACTCGGTAACTAGCGGGGGAGCCAATGAGCAGTTCTTC. Its protein is CASSYSVTSGGANEQFF.

In this sample, this clonotype turned up many times. The chain uses TRBV19 and TRBJ2-3, with TRBD1 matching over 8 bases. The CDR3 loop spans 16 amino acids. Germline V lookup: CDR1 LNHDA, CDR2 SQIVND (reference sequence). V was pared by 4 bases and J by 5 bases, with 11 bases of the junction left unmatched. The CDR3 region is CASSTPRDRGGDTQYF. The CDR3, as DNA: TGTGCCAGTAGTACGCCCCGAGACAGGGGTGGAGATACGCAGTATTTT. Combining the CDR3 with reference TRBV19 and TRBJ2-3 gives the whole variable domain DGGITQSPKYLFRKEGQNVTLSCEQNLNHDAMYWYRQDPGQGLRLIYYSQIVNDFQKGDIAEGYSVSREKKESFPLTVTSAQKNPTAFYLCASSTPRDRGGDTQYFGPGTRLTVL.

The table lists this clonotype with a few counts. The chain recombines TRBV7-8 with TRBJ2-3, with TRBD1 matching 7 bases. V shed 6 bases and J 5 bases; nucleotides not matched to a gene: 5. The CDR3 has 13 amino acids. CDR1 is SGHVS and CDR2 is FQNEAQ in the germline V gene. CDR3 nucleotides: TGTGCCAGCAGGACAGGGATGCTAGATACGCAGTATTTT. Encoded protein: CASRTGMLDTQYF.

The chain couples TRBV2 to TRBJ2-1, with TRBD2 matching over 15 bases. Germline V gene sequence: CDR1 SNHLY, CDR2 FYNNEI. The CDR3 has 18 residues. The V segment lost 4 bases and the J segment 5 bases; nucleotides outside the gene matches: 9. CDR3 in DNA: TGTGCCAGCAGTGCAATTGGGACTAGCGGGGGGTTTAACAATGAGCAGTTCTTC. It encodes CASSAIGTSGGFNNEQFF.

This clonotype was observed many times. The genes are TRBV12-3 or TRBV12-4 and TRBJ2-2; 8 bases line up with TRBD2. This CDR3 region has 14 residues. J gave up 7 bases and V 7 bases, and 8 bases lay outside the gene matches. The CDR3 reads CASTPGTRGGELFF. CDR3 DNA sequence: TGTGCCAGCACTCCCGGGACTAGAGGCGGGGAGCTGTTTTTT.

This chain connects TRBV6-6 to TRBJ2-2; possible D gene TRBD2, 5 bases. CDR3 size: 15 residues. V lost 0 bases and J 4 bases, leaving 9 bases between the germline ends. Germline V gene sequence: CDR1 MNHNY, CDR2 SVGAGI (reference sequence). The DNA for the CDR3 is TGTGCCAGCAGTTACTCAACCCGGGGCACCGGGGAGCTGTTTTTT. Protein product: CASSYSTRGTGELFF.

This clonotype has a handful of counts. The rearrangement joins TRBV4-1 to TRBJ2-4; no clear D. Per germline, CDR1 MGHRA and CDR2 YSYEKL. Trimming removed 0 bases at V and 0 bases at J, with 9 bases between. This CDR3 is 16 amino acids long. DNA of the CDR3: TGCGCCAGCAGCCAAGATCTGTATCTAGCCAAAAACATTCAGTACTTC. Residues: CASSQDLYLAKNIQYF.

This clonotype was counted only a few times. The rearrangement links TRBV18 to TRBJ2-3; possibly TRBD1 for D (5 bases). The V end was cut by 5 bases, the J end by 4 bases, with 10 bases between. CDR3 length: 13 residues. From germline, CDR1 is KGHSH and CDR2 LQKENI. CDR3 DNA: TGTGCCAGCTCAAGGGGCGTTGCAGATACGCAGTATTTT. Protein product: CASSRGVADTQYF.

The chain employs TRBV7-9 and TRBJ2-3; D not resolved. The germline V gene has CDR1 SEHNR and CDR2 FQNEAQ (reference sequence). This CDR3 spans 16 amino acids. Trimming took 2 bases from V and 0 from J, leaving 12 bases between them. The CDR3 DNA reads TGTGCCAGCAGCTTAAGGCCCTCTACTAGCACAGATACGCAGTATTTT. Translating it yields CASSLRPSTSTDTQYF. The full variable domain, rest sourced from reference TRBV7-9 and TRBJ2-3, is DTGVSQNPRHKITKRGQNVTFRCDPISEHNRLYWYRQTLGQGPEFLTYFQNEAQLEKSRLLSDRFSAERPKGSFSTLEIQRTEQGDSAMYLCASSLRPSTSTDTQYFGPGTRLTVL.

This clonotype appeared many times. This rearrangement joins TRBV29-1 to TRBJ2-1; D may be TRBD2 (7 bases). This CDR3 spans 12 amino acids. Trimming pared 4 bases from V and 7 bases from J, leaving 11 bases between. Germline V gene data show CDR1 as SQVTM and CDR2 as ANQGSEA. CDR3 region: CSVVGGRNEQFF. CDR3 coding DNA: TGCAGCGTTGTGGGGGGGCGGAATGAGCAGTTCTTC.

This clonotype has at least ten counts. The V and J genes are TRBV4-3 and TRBJ1-4, with TRBD1 identical over 8 bases. The CDR3 has 15 residues. Trimming took 5 bases from V and 5 from J; bases not matched to a gene: 7. Germline values: CDR1 LGHNA, CDR2 YSLEER. The CDR3 spells CASSSRTGTNEKLFF. The CDR3, as DNA: TGCGCCAGCAGCTCCCGGACAGGGACGAATGAAAAACTGTTTTTT.